The entry that follows covers one T cell receptor beta chain sequence. In the source study's methods: Counts of nucleated cells, estimated from reference gene primer amplification, were obtained. The protocol was immunoSEQ multiplex PCR, while the TCRdb copy is restricted to in-frame clones and leaves out a portion. Clonal size and the V and J genes are those of that table, whereas D and trimming came from the DNA. The profile shows roughly 200,000 clones, around 82% of them singletons. These data belong to a study of blood T cell repertoires in COVID-19. CDR3 length equals 18 residues. In germline, CDR1 is LGHNA, CDR2 YSLEER. V lost 0 bases to trimming and J lost 3 bases; unmatched junction nucleotides: 12.

This chain connects TRBV4-3 to TRBJ1-2; 8 positions match TRBD1. This TCR derives from a man aged 35-49 years with active or convalescent COVID-19. Sequencing input: peripheral blood. The CDR3 loop is CASSQDTRRAGGYYGYTF. In DNA form, the CDR3 reads TGCGCCAGCAGCCAAGACACTAGAAGGGCAGGGGGCTACTATGGCTACACCTTC.